The text below deals with one TCR beta chain. Its antigen is unidentified. The PCR ran on 60 Vbeta and 13 Jbeta primers. Data came from immunoSEQ multiplex PCR; TCRdb stores just in-frame clones and leaves some out. The sample contains 110,000 or so clones, roughly 80% of which appear only once. This sample is part of a study of cytomegalovirus exposure and HLA in healthy donors. Study findings and constraints: Cytomegalovirus association was listed for about 160 TCR beta chains. In vitro data verified three CMV-associated chains as specific for CMV antigens. A later analysis reported that several of the most significant clusters appeared to be linked to common viral pathogens, among them Epstein-Barr virus.

The ends lost 5 bases at V and 3 bases at J; junction bases unmatched: 5. The CDR3 covers 14 residues. Germline CDR1 reads GTSNPN; CDR2 reads SVGIG (reference sequence). The sample was PBMCs. The sequence was obtained from a man aged 45-60 years in good health and CMV-seropositive. The chain links TRBV30 to TRBJ2-3, with TRBD1 matching over 10 bases. In nucleotides, the CDR3 is TGTGCCTGGGGGCCGGGACAGGGGACAGATACGCAGTATTTT. The encoded protein is CAWGPGQGTDTQYF.